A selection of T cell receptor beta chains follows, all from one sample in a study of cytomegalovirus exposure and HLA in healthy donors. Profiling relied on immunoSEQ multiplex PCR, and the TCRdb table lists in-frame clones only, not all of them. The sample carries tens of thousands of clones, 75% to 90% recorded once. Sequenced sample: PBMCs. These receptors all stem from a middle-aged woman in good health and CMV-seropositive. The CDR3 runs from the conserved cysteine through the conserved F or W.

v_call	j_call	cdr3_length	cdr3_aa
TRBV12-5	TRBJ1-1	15	CASGLPTGQNTEAFF
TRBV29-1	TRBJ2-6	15	CSAQGGIPGANVLTF
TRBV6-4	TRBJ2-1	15	CASSDLERGGYEQFF
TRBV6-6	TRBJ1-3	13	CASSSGTETTIYF
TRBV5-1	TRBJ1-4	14	CASSPGTANEKLFF
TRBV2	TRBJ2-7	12	CAGGQGSYEQYF
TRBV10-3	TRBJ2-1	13	CAISEFGLGEQFF
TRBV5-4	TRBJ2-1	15	CASSHRGVTYNEQFF
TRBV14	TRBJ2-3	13	CASSQDFYNTQYF
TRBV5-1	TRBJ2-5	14	CASSPRDIQETQYF
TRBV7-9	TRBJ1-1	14	CATAMTGTPTEAFF
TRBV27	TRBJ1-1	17	CASSSPRGGFRNTEAFF
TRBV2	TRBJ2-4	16	CASSETVLLAKNIQYF
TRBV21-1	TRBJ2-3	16	CASSRMTLPPTDTQYF
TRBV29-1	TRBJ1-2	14	CSVDRATPVYGYTF
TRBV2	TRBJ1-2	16	CASSIDFGTALYGYTF
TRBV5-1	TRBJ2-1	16	CASSSLAGGNYNEQFF
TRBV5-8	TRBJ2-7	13	CASMRAGGYEQYF
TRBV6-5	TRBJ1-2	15	CASSRGDRGNYGYTF
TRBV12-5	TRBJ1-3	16	CASGLHSGQGGNTIYF
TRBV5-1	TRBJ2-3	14	CASSPGTGTDTQYF
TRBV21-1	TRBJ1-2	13	CASSLGNRAGYTF
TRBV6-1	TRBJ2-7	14	CASSDQRGGIEQYF
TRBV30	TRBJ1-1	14	CAWVTGTGDSEAFF
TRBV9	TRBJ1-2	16	CASSVGTPTGLYGYTF
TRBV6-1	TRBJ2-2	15	CASSQLAGGQRELFF
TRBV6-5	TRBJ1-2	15	CASSTRGDNNYGYTF
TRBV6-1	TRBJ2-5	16	CASSEPGLAAQETQYF
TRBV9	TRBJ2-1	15	CASSARTETGNEQFF
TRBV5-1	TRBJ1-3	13	CASSETPGNTIYF
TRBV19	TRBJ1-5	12	CATGTGYRPQHF
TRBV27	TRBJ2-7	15	CASSFRLAVTYEQYF
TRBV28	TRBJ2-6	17	CASRTLADSSGANVLTF
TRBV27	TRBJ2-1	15	CASSFTSGSPPEQFF
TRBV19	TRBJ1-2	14	CASSLGQGNYGYTF
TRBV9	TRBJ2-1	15	CASSVVQGVNNEQFF
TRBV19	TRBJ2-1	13	CASSILPGNEQFF
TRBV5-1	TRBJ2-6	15	CASRKDITGANVLTF
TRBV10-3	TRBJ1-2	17	CAISDRGRYATNYGYTF
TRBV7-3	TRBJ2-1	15	CASSFRASGRDEQFF
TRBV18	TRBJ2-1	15	CASSPRTSADNEQFF
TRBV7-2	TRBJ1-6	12	CASSLRSGPLHF
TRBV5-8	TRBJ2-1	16	CASRGAGTRLDGEQFF
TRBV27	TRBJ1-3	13	CASRGGYGNTIYF
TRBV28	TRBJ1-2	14	CASSPGGTNYGYTF
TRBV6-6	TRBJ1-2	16	CASSYSPSGRNYGYTF
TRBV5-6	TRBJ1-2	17	CASSRRDRDSPTFGYTF
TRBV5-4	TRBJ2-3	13	CVSGDWGTDTQYF
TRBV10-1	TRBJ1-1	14	CASSPRQGVTEAFF
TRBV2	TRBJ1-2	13	CASSRERNYGYTF